This entry lists 8 T cell receptor beta chains sequenced from one sample in a study of T cells after yellow fever vaccination. TCRdb re-analysed the 5' RACE reads in MiXCR, keeping a single row per CDR3 protein. The table lists 29,000 or so distinct CDR3 sequences, over 5% of them singletons. The sample in question was PBMCs, either bulk or a sorted T-cell subset (CD4+, CD8+, memory, or dextramer-sorted; not recorded which), obtained on the day of the yellow fever booster vaccination. The receptor set was obtained from a man in his thirties or forties who received the YFV17D yellow fever vaccine.

As concerns this clonotype: Being one base from a much bigger clone, this may be a read error. This sequence joins TRBV5-1 and TRBJ1-1; no firm D call. CDR3 size: 14 residues. CDR1 SGHRS and CDR2 YFSETQ come from the germline V gene. CDR3 loop: CASSLGGRNTEALF. The CDR3 DNA follows: TGCGCCAGCAGCTTGGGAGGACGGAACACTGAAGCTCTCTTT.

The table lists this clonotype with many counts. This chain uses TRBV4-3 with TRBJ1-2; 8 nucleotides agree with TRBD1. V lost 2 bases, J lost 4 bases, and 15 bases stayed unmatched. This CDR3 region has 18 residues. CDR1 is LGHNA and CDR2 is YSLEER in the germline V gene. CDR3 in amino acids: CASSQPQGTGPWGYGYTF. DNA of the CDR3: TGCGCCAGCAGCCAACCCCAAGGGACAGGCCCCTGGGGCTATGGCTACACCTTC.

The chain links TRBV5-1 to TRBJ2-1; 8 bases line up with TRBD2. The length of the CDR3 is 14 residues. Germline V gives CDR1 SGHRS, CDR2 YFSETQ. V was clipped by 3 bases and J by 5 bases; unmatched bases: 4. The CDR3 bases are TGCGCCAGCAGCTCGAGACTAGCGAACAATGAGCAGTTCTTC. It codes for CASSSRLANNEQFF.

This clonotype was detected only a few times. CDR3 coding DNA: TGTGCCTGGAGTACAATTGACCGGAACACCGGGGAGCTGTTTTTT. It translates to CAWSTIDRNTGELFF. The chain has TRBV30 and TRBJ2-2; no reliable D call. Trimming removed 2 bases from V and 1 base from J, with 11 bases in between. The germline gives CDR1 GTSNPN, CDR2 SVGIG (reference sequence). The CDR3 extends over 15 amino acids.

This clonotype was detected a few times. This chain joins TRBV5-5 and TRBJ1-6; D is ambiguous. Germline V gives CDR1 SGHKS, CDR2 YYEKEE (reference sequence). Trimming shortened V by 2 bases and J by 8 bases, and 11 bases separated the two germline ends. The CDR3 runs to 14 residues. The CDR3 spells CASSLEDLDSPLHF. The CDR3, as DNA: TGTGCCAGCAGCTTAGAGGATTTGGATTCACCCCTCCACTTT.

This clonotype was counted at least ten times. The chain uses TRBV11-2 and TRBJ2-1; 12 bases map to TRBD2. Trimming took 0 bases from V and 7 from J; bases not matched to a gene: 13. CDR3 length: 19 amino acids. Germline V lookup: CDR1 SGHAT, CDR2 FQNNGV. In DNA, the CDR3 is TGTGCCAGCAGCTTAGAAGGAGGACTTGGACTAGCGGGATCTAATGAGCAGTTCTTC. It yields the protein CASSLEGGLGLAGSNEQFF.

At least ten counts were recorded for this clonotype. V gene TRBV29-1 combines with J gene TRBJ2-5; D remains ambiguous. Germline CDR1 is SQVTM and CDR2 is ANQGSEA. The CDR3 has 10 amino acids. Trimming removed 7 bases at V and 5 bases at J, with 8 bases between. The CDR3 spells CSAKAETQYF. In nucleotides, the CDR3 is TGCAGCGCCAAAGCCGAGACCCAGTACTTC.

This clonotype was found many times. V gene TRBV29-1 combines with J gene TRBJ2-2, with 8 bases identical to TRBD1. With V trimmed by 3 bases and J by 5 bases, 8 bases remained unmatched. Germline V gives CDR1 SQVTM, CDR2 ANQGSEA. CDR3 length: 15 residues. The CDR3 protein is CSVEGQGAGTGELFF. The CDR3 DNA is TGCAGCGTTGAGGGCCAGGGGGCTGGGACCGGGGAGCTGTTTTTT.